The 5 T cell receptor beta chains in this list originate from one sample, sequenced in a study of blood T cell repertoires in COVID-19. TCRdb's copy holds only in-frame clones and misses some; the assay was immunoSEQ multiplex PCR. This sample has over 30,000 clones, with approximately 71% found just once. The sequencing sample was made of peripheral blood. The receptors derive from a human donor in a cohort sampled during active COVID-19.

This rearrangement joins TRBV10-1 to TRBJ2-3; TRBD2 agrees at 7 bases. The germline gives CDR1 WNHNN, CDR2 SYGVQD (reference sequence). After removal of 3 bases from V and 1 base from J, the junction contained 7 bases not matched to a gene. This CDR3 is 16 amino acids long. As DNA, the CDR3 is TGCGCCAGCAGTGATGTCCAGCGGGGTCGCACAGATACGCAGTATTTT. It translates to CASSDVQRGRTDTQYF.

This clone was seen only once. This rearrangement joins TRBV13 to TRBJ1-1; D possibly corresponds to TRBD1 (5 bases). Germline V gene lookup returns CDR1 PRHDT and CDR2 FYEKMQ (reference sequence). V was clipped by 5 bases and J by 4 bases, with 11 bases between them. The CDR3 extends over 13 amino acids. CDR3 nucleotides: TGTGCCAGCAGCAAACCGGGGGGCACTGAAGCTTTCTTT. Translation gives CASSKPGGTEAFF.

The chain joins TRBV2 to TRBJ1-5; D unclear. The CDR3 is 14 amino acids. Deletions cut 0 bases from V and 7 bases from J, with 10 bases between. Germline CDR1 reads SNHLY; CDR2 reads FYNNEI. The chain's CDR3 is CASSEALGGQPQHF. CDR3 DNA sequence: TGTGCCAGCAGTGAAGCCCTAGGCGGGCAGCCCCAGCATTTT.

The chain uses TRBV30 and TRBJ1-3, with D unclear. From germline, CDR1 is GTSNPN and CDR2 SVGIG (reference sequence). V was cut by 0 bases and J by 9 bases, with 18 bases left in between. The CDR3 is 15 amino acids. The CDR3 region has the DNA TGTGCCTGGAGTGTAGGCATACAGCCCGGTATCACCATATATTTT. Encoded protein: CAWSVGIQPGITIYF.

The genes are TRBV4-1 and TRBJ2-5, with 12 bases that match TRBD2. V shed 4 bases and J 2 bases; nucleotides not matched to a gene: 5. CDR3 length: 16 residues. CDR1 and CDR2 (germline): MGHRA, YSYEKL. DNA of the CDR3: TGCGCCAGCAGCCTAGGCACTAGCGGGGGGCAAGAGACCCAGTACTTC. Protein sequence: CASSLGTSGGQETQYF.